The clone carrying this T cell receptor (beta chain) was recorded a few times. What it binds is not known. The CDR3 sequence is 15 residues long. Germline V gene data show CDR1 as SGHAT and CDR2 as FQNNGV. V lost 7 bases to trimming and J lost 2 bases, with 14 bases between them. This record comes from a study of CD8 T cells in ankylosing spondylitis. Study conclusions and caveats: Ankylosing spondylitis blood appeared to be characterized by a TCR beta motif of several highly homologous variants.

From the 5' RACE reads, TCRdb called clonotypes with MiXCR, one entry per CDR3 protein. The profile shows about 540,000 distinct CDR3 sequences, 10% to 15% of them singletons. The receptor comes from a male donor with ankylosing spondylitis. Sequenced input: blood, either unsorted or a sorted T cell fraction (not recorded which). This chain connects TRBV11-2 to TRBJ2-2, with D unresolved. The CDR3 spells CASTNPWRNTGELFF. CDR3 sequence (DNA): TGTGCCAGCACCAACCCCTGGCGCAACACCGGGGAGCTGTTTTTT. The complete variable domain, with remaining parts taken from reference TRBV11-2 and TRBJ2-2, reads EAGVAQSPRYKIIEKRQSVAFWCNPISGHATLYWYQQILGQGPKLLIQFQNNGVVDDSQLPKDRFSAERLKGVDSTLKIQPAKLEDSAVYLCASTNPWRNTGELFFGEGSRLTVL.